This entry is about one TCR beta chain. This clone was recorded many times. Its recognized antigen is unknown. It has no much larger one-base neighbor in the sample; base qualities were not kept. This record comes from a study of blood T cell repertoires in COVID-19 (dated by TCRdb to the early 2020s). General notes on the study: Collaborator samples came from the United States, Italy and Spain and covered acute and convalescent phases of COVID-19. The material from the prospective study consisted of cDNA or gDNA derived from T cells, B-cell-depleted T cells, or PBMCs. Subjects who had been exposed to COVID-19, were actively infected with it, or had recovered from it provided the deeply sampled blood TCRbeta repertoires that made up the dataset. The repertoires were released in a freely available public database intended as a resource for research on the immune response to SARS-CoV-2. Samples came from the ongoing ImmuneRACE study (first 160 participants) plus 1,254 subjects from 6 global collaborators. Sample metadata almost always included a de-identified subject ID, COVID-19 status, age in years and sex. HLA class I and class II types, where available, came from metadata supplied by the sample provider rather than from assay-based typing. Points the paper makes about the study in general: The quantity of clinical and demographic metadata differed by source and by participant and was supplied without curation.

In the prospective study, participants were roughly 18 to 89 years old, resided in about two dozen geographic areas of the United States, and were enrolled through a virtual design. In the prospective study, cohorts were assigned on the basis of participant-reported clinical history obtained from a screening survey and a study questionnaire. A participant counted as exposed if, within 2 weeks of entering the study, that participant had been in contact with someone who had a PCR-confirmed or clinician-diagnosed COVID-19 case. In the prospective study, whole blood, serum and a nasopharyngeal or oropharyngeal swab were collected from each participant by mobile phlebotomists. Over a roughly two-month period, participants in the prospective study had the option of providing additional blood draws and questionnaires. Prospective study blood samples were shipped either frozen or at room temperature before DNA extraction.

TCRbeta CDR3 regions were amplified from genomic DNA using the immunoSEQ Assay, a bias-controlled multiplex PCR. Per the original workflow: Nucleated cell counts per sample were estimated from amplification of reference gene primers within the assay. To quantify the absolute abundance of each unique TCRbeta CDR3 rearrangement, sequence reads were collapsed and filtered. For each sample, productive Simpson clonality was calculated by taking the square root of Simpson's diversity index across productive rearrangements. This immuneACCESS table, as held by TCRdb, lists in-frame sequences with V and J called but not all clones. Of the missing ones, under half trace to an unresolved V gene in checked studies; the others have no known cause. D and trimming were read from the DNA, whereas the V and J calls and clone size are those reported in that table. This sample holds 200,000 to 250,000 clones; 83% were observed only once. The ten biggest clones cover more than 4.5% of the sample.

The sample taken for sequencing was PBMCs or T cells enriched from blood (not recorded which). This receptor was taken from a woman aged 45-60 years who had been exposed to COVID-19.

The sequenced DNA is TGTGCCAGCAGCCGGACAGGATCCGGCTACACCTTC. This translates into CASSRTGSGYTF. The chain was built from TRBV3-1 (or the pseudogene TRBV3-2) and TRBJ1-2; 7 of the junction bases match TRBD1. The germline V gene (reference sequence) provides CDR1 LGHDT and CDR2 YNNKEL. Germline trimming amounts to 4 bases on V and 8 bases on J, with 4 as the count of junction bases outside the gene matches. The CDR3 has 12 amino acids, counting the end cysteine and phenylalanine. This entry keeps only the CDR3 DNA: 36 bases, framed from base 1.